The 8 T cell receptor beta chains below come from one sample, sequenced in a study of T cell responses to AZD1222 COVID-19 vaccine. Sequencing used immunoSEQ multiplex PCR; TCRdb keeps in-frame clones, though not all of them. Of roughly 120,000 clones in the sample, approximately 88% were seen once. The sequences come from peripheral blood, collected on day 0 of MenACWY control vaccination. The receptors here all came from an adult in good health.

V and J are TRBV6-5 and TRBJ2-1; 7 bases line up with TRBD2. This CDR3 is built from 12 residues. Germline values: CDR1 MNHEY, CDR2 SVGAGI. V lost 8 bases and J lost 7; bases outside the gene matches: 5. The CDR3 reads CASWWTRNEQFF. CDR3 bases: TGTGCCAGCTGGTGGACTAGAAATGAGCAGTTCTTC.

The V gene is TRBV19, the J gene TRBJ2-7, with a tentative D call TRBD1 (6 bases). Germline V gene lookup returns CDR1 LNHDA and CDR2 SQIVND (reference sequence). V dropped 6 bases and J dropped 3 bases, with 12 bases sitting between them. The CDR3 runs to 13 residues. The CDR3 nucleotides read TGTGCCAGTAGAGCCGGGACATACTACGAGCAGTACTTC. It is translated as CASRAGTYYEQYF.

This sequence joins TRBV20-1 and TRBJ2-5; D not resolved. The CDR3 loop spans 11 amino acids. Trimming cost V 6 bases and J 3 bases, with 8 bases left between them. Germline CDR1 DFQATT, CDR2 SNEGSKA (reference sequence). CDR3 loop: CSAGHEETQYF. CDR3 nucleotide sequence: TGCAGTGCCGGGCACGAAGAGACCCAGTACTTC.

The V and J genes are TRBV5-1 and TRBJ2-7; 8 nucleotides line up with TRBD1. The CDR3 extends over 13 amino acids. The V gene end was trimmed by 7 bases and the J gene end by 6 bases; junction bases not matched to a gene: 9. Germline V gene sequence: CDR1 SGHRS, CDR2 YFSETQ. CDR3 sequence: CASGNRGSGEQYF. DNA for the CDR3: TGCGCCAGCGGCAACAGGGGGTCAGGCGAGCAGTACTTC.

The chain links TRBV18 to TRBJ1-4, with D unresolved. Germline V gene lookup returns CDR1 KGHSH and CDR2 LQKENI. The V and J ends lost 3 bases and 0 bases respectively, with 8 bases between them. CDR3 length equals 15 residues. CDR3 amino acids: CASSPMAPTNEKLFF. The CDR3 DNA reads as TGTGCCAGCTCACCGATGGCCCCAACTAATGAAAAACTGTTTTTT. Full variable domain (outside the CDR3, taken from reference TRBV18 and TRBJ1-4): NAGVMQNPRHLVRRRGQEARLRCSPMKGHSHVYWYRQLPEEGLKFMVYLQKENIIDESGMPKERFSAEFPKEGPSILRIQQVVRGDSAAYFCASSPMAPTNEKLFFGSGTQLSVL.

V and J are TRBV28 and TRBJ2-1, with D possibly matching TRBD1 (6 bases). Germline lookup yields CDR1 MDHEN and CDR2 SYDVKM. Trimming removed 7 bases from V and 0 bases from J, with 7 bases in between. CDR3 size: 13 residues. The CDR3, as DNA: TGTGCCAGCACAGGGGACTCCTACAATGAGCAGTTCTTC. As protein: CASTGDSYNEQFF.

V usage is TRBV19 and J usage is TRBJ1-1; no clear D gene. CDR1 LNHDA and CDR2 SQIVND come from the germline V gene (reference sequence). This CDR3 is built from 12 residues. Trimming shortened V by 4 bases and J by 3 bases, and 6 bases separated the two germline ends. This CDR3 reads CASSTGYTEAFF. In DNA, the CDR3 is TGTGCCAGTAGTACGGGGTACACTGAAGCTTTCTTT.

The CDR3 is CASTRGGNEQYF. Here the CDR3 DNA reads TGTGCCAGCACTCGGGGGGGGAACGAGCAGTACTTC. The V call is TRBV6-4, the J call TRBJ2-7; 8 positions agree with TRBD2. The germline V gene encodes CDR1 MRHNA and CDR2 SNTAGT. Trimming took 7 bases from V and 5 from J; bases not matched to a gene: 4. The CDR3 has 12 amino acids.